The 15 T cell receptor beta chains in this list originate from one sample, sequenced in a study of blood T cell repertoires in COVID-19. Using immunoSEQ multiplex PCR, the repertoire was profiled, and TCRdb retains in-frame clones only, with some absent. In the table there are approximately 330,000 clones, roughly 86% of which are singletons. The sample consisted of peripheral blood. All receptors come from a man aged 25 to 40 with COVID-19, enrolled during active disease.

In DNA form, the CDR3 reads TGTGCCAGCAGGACGACAGGGGGCCCTTTTAACTATGGCTACACCTTC. Its translation is CASRTTGGPFNYGYTF. This rearrangement joins TRBV3-1 (or the pseudogene TRBV3-2) to TRBJ1-2, with 10 bases that match TRBD1. V gave up 6 bases and J gave up 1 base; unmatched junction bases: 8. The CDR3 loop spans 16 amino acids. Per germline, CDR1 LGHDT and CDR2 YNNKEL (reference sequence).

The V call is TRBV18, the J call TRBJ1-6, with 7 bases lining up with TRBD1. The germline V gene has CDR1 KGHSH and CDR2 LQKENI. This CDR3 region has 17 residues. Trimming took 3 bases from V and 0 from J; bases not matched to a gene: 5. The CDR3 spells CASSPADRSSYNSPLHF. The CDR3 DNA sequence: TGTGCCAGCTCACCCGCGGACAGGAGCTCCTATAATTCACCCCTCCACTTT.

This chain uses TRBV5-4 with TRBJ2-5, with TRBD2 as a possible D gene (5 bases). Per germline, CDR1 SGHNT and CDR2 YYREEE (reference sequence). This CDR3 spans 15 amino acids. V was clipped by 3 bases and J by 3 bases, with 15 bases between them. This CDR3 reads CASSSLNYGEETQYF. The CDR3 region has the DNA TGTGCCAGCAGCTCCCTAAATTACGGGGAAGAGACCCAGTACTTC.

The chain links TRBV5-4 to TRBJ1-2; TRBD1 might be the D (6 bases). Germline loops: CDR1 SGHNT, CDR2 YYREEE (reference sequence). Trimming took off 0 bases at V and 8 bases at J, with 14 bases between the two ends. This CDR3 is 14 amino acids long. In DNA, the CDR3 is TGTGCCAGCAGCTTGGCCAGGGGCCAGCAGGGCTACACCTTC. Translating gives CASSLARGQQGYTF.

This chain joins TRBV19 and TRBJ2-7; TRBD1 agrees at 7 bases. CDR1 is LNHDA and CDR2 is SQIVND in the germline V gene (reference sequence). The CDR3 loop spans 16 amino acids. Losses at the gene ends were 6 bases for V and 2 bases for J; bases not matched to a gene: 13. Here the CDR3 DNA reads TGTGCCAGTAGAGCAAGCTGGACAGGTGGCCCCTACGAGCAGTACTTC. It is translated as CASRASWTGGPYEQYF. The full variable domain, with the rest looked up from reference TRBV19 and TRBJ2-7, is DGGITQSPKYLFRKEGQNVTLSCEQNLNHDAMYWYRQDPGQGLRLIYYSQIVNDFQKGDIAEGYSVSREKKESFPLTVTSAQKNPTAFYLCASRASWTGGPYEQYFGPGTRLTVT.

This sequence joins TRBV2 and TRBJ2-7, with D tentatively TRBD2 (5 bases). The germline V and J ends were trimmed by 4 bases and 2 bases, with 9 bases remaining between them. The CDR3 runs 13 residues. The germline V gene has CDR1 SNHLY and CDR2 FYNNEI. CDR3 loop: CASSAGSTYEQYF. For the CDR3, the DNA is TGTGCCAGCAGTGCGGGATCCACCTACGAGCAGTACTTC.

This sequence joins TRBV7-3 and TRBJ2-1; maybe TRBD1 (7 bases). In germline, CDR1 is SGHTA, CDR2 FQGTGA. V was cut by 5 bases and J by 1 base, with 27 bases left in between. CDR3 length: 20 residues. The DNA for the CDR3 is TGTGCCAGCAGCCTGCTAGGGGGCGGGATTATGAGTTTATCCTACAATGAGCAGTTCTTC. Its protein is CASSLLGGGIMSLSYNEQFF.

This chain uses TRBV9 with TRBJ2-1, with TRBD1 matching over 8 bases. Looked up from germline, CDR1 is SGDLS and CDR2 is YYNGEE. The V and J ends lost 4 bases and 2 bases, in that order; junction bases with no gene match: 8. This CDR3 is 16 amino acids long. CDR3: CASSYYGQGTYNEQFF. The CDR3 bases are TGTGCCAGCAGCTATTACGGACAGGGTACCTACAATGAGCAGTTCTTC.

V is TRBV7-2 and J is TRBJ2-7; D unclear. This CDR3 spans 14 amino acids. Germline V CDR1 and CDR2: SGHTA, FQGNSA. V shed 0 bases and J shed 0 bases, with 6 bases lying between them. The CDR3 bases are TGTGCCAGCAGCTTAGCGGCAGTCTCCTACGAGCAGTACTTC. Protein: CASSLAAVSYEQYF.

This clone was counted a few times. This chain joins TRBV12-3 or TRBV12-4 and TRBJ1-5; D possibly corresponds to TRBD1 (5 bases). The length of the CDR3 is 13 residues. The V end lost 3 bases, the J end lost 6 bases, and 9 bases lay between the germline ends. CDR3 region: CASSFRESQPQHF. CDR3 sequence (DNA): TGTGCCAGCAGTTTCAGGGAAAGTCAGCCCCAGCATTTT.

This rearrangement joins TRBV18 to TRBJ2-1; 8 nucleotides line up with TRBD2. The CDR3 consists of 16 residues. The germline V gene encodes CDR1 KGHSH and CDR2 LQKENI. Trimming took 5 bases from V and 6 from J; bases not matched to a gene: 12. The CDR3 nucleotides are TGTGCCAGCTCATTACCCCGGGGGGGGCTAGGCAATGAGCAGTTCTTC. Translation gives CASSLPRGGLGNEQFF.

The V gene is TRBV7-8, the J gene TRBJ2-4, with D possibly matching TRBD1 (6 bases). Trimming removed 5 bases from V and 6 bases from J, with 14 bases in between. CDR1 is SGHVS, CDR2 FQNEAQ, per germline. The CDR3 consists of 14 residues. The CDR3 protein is CASSLVEGGNIQYF. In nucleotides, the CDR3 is TGTGCCAGCAGCCTCGTCGAAGGGGGAAACATTCAGTACTTC.

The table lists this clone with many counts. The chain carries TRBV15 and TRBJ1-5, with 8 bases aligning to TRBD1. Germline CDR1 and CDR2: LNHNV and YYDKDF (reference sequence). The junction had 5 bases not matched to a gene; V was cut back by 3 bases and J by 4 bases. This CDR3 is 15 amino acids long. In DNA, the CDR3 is TGTGCCACCAGCAGGGAGACAGGGGCGAATCAGCCCCAGCATTTT. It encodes CATSRETGANQPQHF.

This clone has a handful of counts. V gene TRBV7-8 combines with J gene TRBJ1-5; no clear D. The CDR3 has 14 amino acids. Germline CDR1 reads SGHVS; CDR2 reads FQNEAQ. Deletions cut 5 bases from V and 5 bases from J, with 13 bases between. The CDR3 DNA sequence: TGTGCCAGCAGCGTGATAGCCCGCCATCAGCCCCAGCATTTT. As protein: CASSVIARHQPQHF.

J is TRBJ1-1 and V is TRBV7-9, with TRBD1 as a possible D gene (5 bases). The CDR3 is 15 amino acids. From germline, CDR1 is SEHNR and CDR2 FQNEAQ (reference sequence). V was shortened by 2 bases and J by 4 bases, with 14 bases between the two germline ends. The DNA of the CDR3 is TGTGCCAGCAGCTTACATAGGGGAAGCACCACTGAAGCTTTCTTT. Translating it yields CASSLHRGSTTEAFF.